This T cell receptor beta chain derives from a study of human T cells and chemical hapten exposure (dated by TCRdb to about 2021). Regarding the study in general: For sensitization, 2% DPC in acetone was applied to a roughly 2 cm by roughly 2 cm area of upper inner arm skin. Libraries were pooled for sequencing, and per-sample TCR yields varied mainly because of small differences in library volumes within the pool. Throughout the approximately 25-week study period, patients were also given weekly therapeutic DPC doses on the scalp. Peripheral blood TCR repertoire changes were tracked in vivo in alopecia patients during primary and secondary sensitization to the hapten diphenylcyclopropenone (DPC). Blood for TCR sequencing was provided by twenty-nine alopecia patients at one to four time points (pre-sensitization, 2, 6 and 24 weeks). Patch tests used Finn chambers with 0.01% DPC on the upper back, scored after 6 days by International Contact Dermatitis Research Group standards. From each blood RNA sample, both TCR alpha and TCR beta chains were sequenced. Most of the patients in the cohort were female, and the cohort covered alopecia areata with under or over 50% scalp involvement, alopecia totalis and alopecia universalis. Blood samples were taken from patients before sensitization (week 0) and then at 2, 6 and about 24 weeks after DPC sensitization. What the study reported, not specific to this receptor: Repeated subsampling changed both the strength of the expansion versus patch-test correlation and the threshold at which that correlation became significant. Patch test score was positively correlated with the number of PT1 expanded TCRs, with significance at thresholds 8, 16 and 32 but not at 4. Expanded TCRs formed significantly more large CDR3 similarity clusters than pre-sensitization or healthy control sets, consistent with antigen-driven responses. Because all patients had alopecia, a presumed autoimmune disease, the immune response of the patients might differ from that of healthy individuals. The number of TCRs above 1 in 1000 frequency did not change with DPC sensitization; there was no evidence of global repertoire structure alterations.

Per the publication, the time point label means: patch test 3, about 24 weeks after DPC sensitization. Taken with the paper, the label for treatment or condition translates to: therapeutic diphenylcyclopropenone sensitization with weekly scalp DPC. Total RNA was isolated from unfractionated whole blood collected in Tempus Blood RNA tubes. At every patch-test visit, the blood draw took place before the patch test was put on. Patients were considered eligible if aged 18 to 70, diagnosed with alopecia and deemed suitable for DPC therapy, and patients were excluded if pregnant. Library preparation employed RACE. These reads were obtained on a NextSeq 500. Library preparation attached unique molecular identifiers to individual cDNA molecules for quantitative, reproducible TCR counting. The authors processed their data as follows. A median of roughly 98,000 TCRs per sample was observed, with a range of 23,224 to 690,600. V, J and CDR3 annotation of the TCR reads was performed with the Decombinator software suite. To make PS versus PT1 abundance plots, every sample was subsampled to the same number of TCRs (28,000). TCRs were defined as expanded if absent before sensitization and observed at least eight times at the 2-week time point. TCRdb's own reprocessing of the public reads used fastp at Q25 and MiXCR and kept productive beta chains. Every entry covers one CDR3 protein and lists the most common genes and DNA from its rows. What appears here as the V and J calls and clone size reflects TCRdb's work, not the paper's. Recorded for this sample are fewer than 50,000 distinct CDR3 sequences; roughly 9.5% of them occurred a single time. Around 28% of the sample rests with the top ten.

For this clonotype: Its antigen specificity is not known. No much larger clone exists at a distance of one base, and base qualities are not known.

Sequencing used whole blood, obtained in connection with sensitization to the hapten diphenylcyclopropenone (DPC). This TCR derives from a man aged 45 to 65 with alopecia areata. Some clones in this sample may be carry-over from other donors' samples.

The CDR3 here reads CASRPQGQAEETQYF. The base sequence is TGCGCCAGCAGACCGCAGGGGCAAGCGGAAGAGACCCAGTACTTC. The chain couples TRBV5-1 to TRBJ2-5; a tentative D call is TRBD1 (6 bases match). According to the germline V gene, CDR1 reads SGHRS and CDR2 reads YFSETQ. The CDR3 runs 15 amino acids, cysteine and phenylalanine included. Just CDR3 DNA is preserved here, 45 bases in frame from base 1. V and J lose 5 bases and 3 bases, and a span of 17 bases separates them.